A selection of T cell receptor beta chains follows, all from one sample in a study of beta chain features in type 1 diabetes. This table comes from immunoSEQ multiplex PCR, and its TCRdb copy is limited to in-frame clones, with some not included. The sample yields 300,000 or so clones, approximately 15% seen once. Material for sequencing was naive CD4+ T cells from blood. These receptors came from a woman between 18 and 30 years old with type 1 diabetes. Both conserved end residues are part of each CDR3. A D gene is named only where the DNA matches it firmly. The size of a clone is reported for some rows only, either as once, few or many, or as a class for expanded clones.

V gene,D gene,clone size,J gene,CDR3 DNA,CDR3 protein
TRBV7-9,.,few,TRBJ1-4,TGTGCCAGCGGGCCACTGGGTAGTACTAATGAAAAACTGTTTTTT,CASGPLGSTNEKLFF
TRBV27,TRBD1,.,TRBJ2-3,TGTGCCAGCAGTTCCGGGACAGGGGGCACAGATACGCAGTATTTT,CASSSGTGGTDTQYF
TRBV6-1,.,.,TRBJ2-4,TGTGCCAGCACGACGGAGGCTCTAGCCAAAAACATTCAGTACTTC,CASTTEALAKNIQYF
TRBV19,TRBD2,.,TRBJ2-1,TGTGCCAGTAGTTTATTAGCGGGAGGGCCGTGGCGTGAGCAGTTCTTC,CASSLLAGGPWREQFF
TRBV15,TRBD1,.,TRBJ2-3,TGTGCCACCAGCAGAAACCGGGACAGTTATCCCGCAGATACGCAGTATTTT,CATSRNRDSYPADTQYF
TRBV7-7,.,.,TRBJ2-1,TGTGCCAGCAGCTTATCGGGTGCGGGTAACAATGAGCAGTTCTTC,CASSLSGAGNNEQFF
TRBV18,.,.,TRBJ2-2,TGTGCCAGCTCACCCAAAGCCTGGAGTGACACCGGGGAGCTGTTTTTT,CASSPKAWSDTGELFF
TRBV6-6,TRBD1,few,TRBJ2-7,TGTGCCAGCAGTTACTCATCGGACAGGACCTACGAGCAGTACTTC,CASSYSSDRTYEQYF
TRBV7-2,TRBD1,.,TRBJ1-2,TGTGCCAGCAGCTCGGGACAGGCGTATGGCTACACCTTC,CASSSGQAYGYTF
TRBV9,.,few,TRBJ2-2,TGTGCCAGCAGCGTAGCGTCTCAGGCCGGGGAGCTGTTTTTT,CASSVASQAGELFF
TRBV14,.,.,TRBJ2-7,TGTGCCAGCAGCCACCGCCGAGCAGGATCCTACGAGCAGTACTTC,CASSHRRAGSYEQYF
TRBV7-2,.,few,TRBJ1-2,TGTGCCAGCAGCAATCACGCGGGGACGGGGGGCTACACCTTC,CASSNHAGTGGYTF
TRBV7-3,.,.,TRBJ2-3,TGTGCCAGCAGCTTAACCGCCCGGAGCAGCACAGATACGCAGTATTTT,CASSLTARSSTDTQYF
TRBV29-1,.,few,TRBJ2-1,TGCAGCGTCGCCCCTAACTTAGGGGGAGTGACGTTGGAAGAGCAGTTCTTC,CSVAPNLGGVTLEEQFF
TRBV6-1,TRBD1,.,TRBJ2-3,TGTGCCAGCAGCGGACAGGGGAGCACAGATACGCAGTATTTT,CASSGQGSTDTQYF
TRBV5-4,TRBD2,.,TRBJ2-1,TGTGCCAGCAGCGGTAGGACTAGCGCAAACAATGAGCAGTTCTTC,CASSGRTSANNEQFF
TRBV18,.,few,TRBJ1-5,TGTGCCAGCTCCCCCACAGGGATTCGCAATCAGCCCCAGCATTTT,CASSPTGIRNQPQHF
TRBV10-3,TRBD1,.,TRBJ2-2,TGTGCCATCAGCCGAGGGACAGGAAACACCGGGGAGCTGTTTTTT,CAISRGTGNTGELFF
TRBV7-2,TRBD1,few,TRBJ1-2,TGTGCCAGCAGCGGACAGGGCTATGGCTACACCTTC,CASSGQGYGYTF
TRBV27,TRBD1,few,TRBJ1-2,TGTGCCAGCAGTTTCCGGGACAGCCATGGCTACACCTTC,CASSFRDSHGYTF
TRBV11-3,TRBD1,few,TRBJ2-2,TGTGCCAGCACCCGACAGGGGTTGAACACCGGGGAGCTGTTTTTT,CASTRQGLNTGELFF
TRBV15,TRBD1,.,TRBJ2-1,TGTGCCACCAGCACCCAGGGGGCGCGAAATGAGCAGTTCTTC,CATSTQGARNEQFF
TRBV27,.,few,TRBJ2-2,TGTGCCAGCAGTCCCGGACAGAACACCGGGGAGCTGTTTTTT,CASSPGQNTGELFF
TRBV19,.,few,TRBJ2-1,TGTGCCAGTAGTACCCCGGAGAAGCACTACAATGAGCAGTTCTTC,CASSTPEKHYNEQFF
TRBV4-1,TRBD2,.,TRBJ2-1,TGCGCCAGCAGCCAAGTAACCGGGACTAGCGGGTACAATGAGCAGTTCTTC,CASSQVTGTSGYNEQFF
TRBV6-1,TRBD1,.,TRBJ2-7,TGTGCCAGCAACAAGGGGGACAGCTCCTACGAGCAGTACTTC,CASNKGDSSYEQYF
TRBV7-9,TRBD1,.,TRBJ1-5,TGTGCCAGCAGCTCTTACCGGGACAGGATCAATCAGCCCCAGCATTTT,CASSSYRDRINQPQHF
TRBV7-2,TRBD2,.,TRBJ2-3,TGTGCCAGCACCGTAGCGGGAGGGAAAACAGATACGCAGTATTTT,CASTVAGGKTDTQYF
TRBV2,.,.,TRBJ2-5,TGTGCCAGCAGCTTCCCAGAGACCCAGTACTTC,CASSFPETQYF
TRBV5-1,.,few,TRBJ2-1,TGCGCCAGCAGCCCGGACAGTTTAGCGACCTACAATGAGCAGTTCTTC,CASSPDSLATYNEQFF
TRBV29-1,.,few,TRBJ2-3,TGCAGCGCCGCACAGGGACGGGATACGCAGTATTTT,CSAAQGRDTQYF
TRBV28,TRBD1,.,TRBJ2-5,TGTGCCAGCAGTTTAGGGGGACAGGGGCAAGAGACCCAGTACTTC,CASSLGGQGQETQYF
TRBV7-2,TRBD2,few,TRBJ2-3,TGTGCCAGCAGTATTCTAGCGGGAGGGCTCACAGATACGCAGTATTTT,CASSILAGGLTDTQYF
TRBV5-1,.,few,TRBJ1-2,TGCGCCAGCAGCTTGTTCGAGGGGGGGCATGGCTACACCTTC,CASSLFEGGHGYTF
TRBV30,.,.,TRBJ1-2,TGTGCCTGGAGTCAGACTTTCTATGGCTACACCTTC,CAWSQTFYGYTF
TRBV28,.,.,TRBJ2-1,TGTGCCAGCAGCCCTCATCAAACCGGGACAATCACTTACAATGAGCAGTTCTTC,CASSPHQTGTITYNEQFF
TRBV19,TRBD1,few,TRBJ1-2,TGTGCCAGTAGTCCGACAGGGGGAGGATATGGCTACACCTTC,CASSPTGGGYGYTF
TRBV4-3,.,.,TRBJ1-3,TGCGCCAGCAGCCAAGATCCCGTCGGCAGGGCTGGAAACACCATATATTTT,CASSQDPVGRAGNTIYF
TRBV2,TRBD2,.,TRBJ2-1,TGTGCCAGCAGTGTGATAGCGGGAGTTGGGTTCTTC,CASSVIAGVGFF
TRBV28,.,.,TRBJ2-7,TGTGCCAGCAGTTTTCCCTTGGGGGCAGGTACTGCCGAGCAGTACTTC,CASSFPLGAGTAEQYF
TRBV5-1,TRBD2,.,TRBJ2-4,TGCGCCAGCAGCTTGCTAGCGGGAGCTACAGACATTCAGTACTTC,CASSLLAGATDIQYF
TRBV7-9,.,.,TRBJ1-4,TGTGCCAGCAGCTCACTCAGCGTTTTCGGCGATGAAAAACTGTTTTTT,CASSSLSVFGDEKLFF
TRBV7-9,.,.,TRBJ2-1,TGTGCCAGCAGCTTAGCGGTAGGAGATCTCTACAATGAGCAGTTCTTC,CASSLAVGDLYNEQFF
TRBV18,TRBD1,few,TRBJ2-7,TGTGCCAGCTCACCCGGACAGGGCAACGAGCAGTACTTC,CASSPGQGNEQYF
TRBV28,.,.,TRBJ1-1,TGTGCCAGCAGTTGGCTGGACAAAAGGGCTGAAGCTTTCTTT,CASSWLDKRAEAFF
TRBV30,TRBD2,.,TRBJ2-1,TGTGCCTGGAGTAAGCCGGGACTAGCGGGGAATGAGCAGTTCTTC,CAWSKPGLAGNEQFF